What follows are 3 T cell receptor beta chains derived from one specimen sequenced in a study of blood T cell repertoires in COVID-19. Only in-frame clones appear in the TCRdb table, and some are missing; sequencing was by immunoSEQ multiplex PCR. The sample records hundreds of thousands of clones, about 90% being singletons. Input material: peripheral blood. The receptor source for this set is a woman aged 18-29 years who had recovered from COVID-19.

This sequence joins TRBV12-3 or TRBV12-4 and TRBJ2-3, with TRBD2 as a possible D gene (6 bases). CDR3 length: 13 residues. The V gene lost 8 bases and the J gene lost 3 bases, with 12 bases spanning the gap. CDR3 in DNA: TGTGCCAGCGGCCCCAGCGGGACAGATACGCAGTATTTT. Translation gives CASGPSGTDTQYF.

CDR3 protein: CASSGGDRVVTGELFF. CDR3 coding DNA: TGTGCCAGCAGTGGGGGGGACAGGGTCGTCACCGGGGAGCTGTTTTTT. This chain joins TRBV2 and TRBJ2-2; TRBD1 matches at 9 bases. Germline CDR1 reads SNHLY; CDR2 reads FYNNEI. Trimming took 4 bases from V and 4 from J; bases not matched to a gene: 7. The CDR3 has 16 residues.

This clone has a handful of counts. The V call is TRBV7-2, the J call TRBJ1-2; D is unclear. The germline gives CDR1 SGHTA, CDR2 FQGNSA. The V end lost 2 bases, the J end lost 0 bases, and 13 bases lay between the germline ends. CDR3 size: 16 residues. CDR3 in DNA: TGTGCCAGCAGCTTAAATCCGAGGTCTGCTAACTATGGCTACACCTTC. It translates to CASSLNPRSANYGYTF.